This TCR beta chain was identified during a study of OX40 agonist ivuxolimab in advanced cancers. Profiling relied on immunoSEQ multiplex PCR, and the TCRdb table lists in-frame clones only, not all of them. The data show roughly 82,000 clones, roughly 80% seen once. Notes on the study in general: Mean expanded clone counts were higher in CD8+ than CD4+ T cells.

V lost 7 bases and J lost 7; bases outside the gene matches: 7. Germline CDR1 reads SGHTA; CDR2 reads FQGNSA. This CDR3 comprises 14 residues. Worth noting for this clone: No antigen is known for it.

This clonotype originated in an adult with an advanced solid tumor such as melanoma, head and neck, liver or kidney cancer. This specimen consisted of CD4+ or CD8+ T cells sorted from blood, obtained in a trial of the OX40 agonist ivuxolimab. The gene calls are TRBV7-2 and TRBJ2-1, with 10 bases aligning to TRBD2. The CDR3 DNA reads TGTGCCAGCAAAGCGGGGGGGCCGGTGAATGAGCAGTTCTTC. Protein sequence: CASKAGGPVNEQFF.